These 26 T cell receptor beta chains were sequenced from one sample in a study of blood T cells in healthy people across ages. A J-beta primer mix and a sample-barcoded 5' primer were used in a second PCR of about 6 to 12 cycles. TCRdb ran MiXCR on the 5' RACE reads and lists one entry per CDR3 protein. Of hundreds of thousands of distinct CDR3 sequences listed, around three fifths are singletons. The sample was blood. All receptors come from a middle-aged man in good health.

This clonotype was counted once. The J gene is TRBJ1-1, the V gene TRBV29-1; TRBD1 agrees at 7 bases. Germline V gene data show CDR1 as SQVTM and CDR2 as ANQGSEA. The CDR3 is 14 residues long. V lost 6 bases, J lost 1 base, and 8 bases stayed unmatched. DNA of the CDR3: TGCAGCGTCGAGCAGGGGGGCACGAACACTGAAGCTTTCTTT. Translated: CSVEQGGTNTEAFF.

With respect to this clonotype: The DNA is omitted, as the CDR3 cannot be located on it reliably, and the CDR3 follows TCRdb's listing. This chain uses TRBV21-1 with TRBJ2-1; no check of the table's D call, TRBD2, against the DNA was made. TRBV21-1 is a pseudogene locus. The CDR3 comprises 17 residues, both ends counted. The CDR3: CASSKAVASGSSNEQFF.

This clonotype was detected only a few times. CDR3 in DNA: TGTGCCAGCAGCGTTAGCGGGAGAACCCATGAGCAGTTCTTC. Encoded protein: CASSVSGRTHEQFF. This chain joins TRBV9 and TRBJ2-1; 9 nucleotides align to TRBD2. The length of the CDR3 is 14 residues. The germline V gene has CDR1 SGDLS and CDR2 YYNGEE. The trim removed 2 bases at V and 8 bases at J, leaving 5 bases unmatched.

This chain connects TRBV24-1 to TRBJ2-3; D is possibly TRBD2 (5 bases). The CDR3 runs to 14 residues. Germline V gives CDR1 KGHDR, CDR2 SFDVKD. Trimming cost V 3 bases and J 3 bases, with 9 bases left between them. CDR3 coding DNA: TGTGCCACCAGTGATCGAGGGTGGACAGATACGCAGTATTTT. This translates into CATSDRGWTDTQYF.

This CDR3 is CASSRDLGKNIQYF. CDR3 coding DNA: TGTGCCAGCTCGCGGGATTTGGGCAAAAACATTCAGTACTTC. V is TRBV28 and J is TRBJ2-4; possibly TRBD2 for D (6 bases). The ends were cut back, 8 bases at V and 3 bases at J, with 14 bases in the middle. The CDR3 loop spans 14 amino acids. In germline, CDR1 is MDHEN, CDR2 SYDVKM.

The chain is built from TRBV5-6 and TRBJ2-5; 13 nucleotides line up with TRBD2. CDR1 is SGHDT, CDR2 YYEEEE, per germline. V trimming: 3 bases; J trimming: 2 bases; junction bases outside the gene matches: 4. The CDR3 totals 16 residues. The CDR3 nucleotides are TGTGCCAGCAGCTATGGACTAGCGGGAGTACAAGAGACCCAGTACTTC. As protein: CASSYGLAGVQETQYF.

The rearrangement uses TRBV27 and TRBJ2-1; TRBD1 matches at 8 bases. The CDR3 contains 14 residues. Germline CDR1 is MNHEY and CDR2 is SMNVEV (reference sequence). J gave up 2 bases and V 9 bases, and 6 bases lay outside the gene matches. The DNA for the CDR3 is TGTGCCAGTTTGGACAGGGCAACCTACAATGAGCAGTTCTTC. Translating it yields CASLDRATYNEQFF.

The gene calls are TRBV4-3 and TRBJ2-1, with 12 positions matching TRBD2. In germline, CDR1 is LGHNA, CDR2 YSLEER. V dropped 0 bases and J dropped 1; count of bases not matched to a gene: 10. This CDR3 is 20 amino acids long. CDR3 amino acids: CASSQDRGLAGIRSYNEQFF. The CDR3, as DNA: TGCGCCAGCAGCCAAGATAGGGGACTAGCGGGTATACGGTCCTACAATGAGCAGTTCTTC.

The chain recombines TRBV6-2 or TRBV6-3 with TRBJ2-6; D call uncertain. Trimming stripped 0 bases from V and 9 bases from J, with 18 bases between. The CDR3 is 17 amino acids. The V gene's germline CDR1 is MNHEY and CDR2 SVGEGT. The CDR3 protein is CASSYSSPFKDRNVLTF. DNA for the CDR3: TGTGCCAGCAGTTACTCCTCACCTTTCAAAGATCGCAACGTCCTGACTTTC.

The chain couples TRBV12-3 or TRBV12-4 to TRBJ2-3; TRBD2 aligns across 7 bases. Trimming took 6 bases from V and 5 from J; bases not matched to a gene: 8. This CDR3 comprises 14 residues. Here the CDR3 reads CASSASGAGDTQYF. The DNA of the CDR3 is TGTGCCAGCAGCGCTAGCGGTGCTGGAGATACGCAGTATTTT.

This clonotype showed up just once. It is likely a read error: a sequence one base away is far more abundant. The V call is TRBV27, the J call TRBJ2-1, with no clear D. Germline loops: CDR1 MNHEY, CDR2 SMNVEV (reference sequence). The germline V and J ends were trimmed by 4 bases and 13 bases, with 11 bases remaining between them. The CDR3 totals 11 residues. CDR3 sequence (DNA): TGTGCCAGCAGTTCTCGAGAGACCCAGTTCTTC. Its translation is CASSSRETQFF.

V is TRBV7-9 and J is TRBJ2-1; 7 nucleotides align to TRBD2. The CDR3 length is 15 residues. The trim removed 7 bases at V and 1 base at J, leaving 7 bases unmatched. Germline CDR1 SEHNR, CDR2 FQNEAQ (reference sequence). The CDR3 bases are TGTGCCAGCACCCATGTGGGGGGGTCCTACAATGAGCAGTTCTTC. It is translated as CASTHVGGSYNEQFF.

The chain combines TRBV2 with TRBJ2-3; 8 bases map to TRBD1. The CDR3 covers 16 residues. Trimming took 1 base from V and 4 from J; bases not matched to a gene: 7. The germline gives CDR1 SNHLY, CDR2 FYNNEI. The CDR3 protein is CASSEGQGPRPDTQYF. The CDR3 nucleotides are TGTGCCAGCAGTGAAGGACAGGGGCCACGTCCAGATACGCAGTATTTT.

The chain combines TRBV4-2 with TRBJ2-5, with D perhaps TRBD1 (6 bases). Germline V CDR1 and CDR2: LGHNA, YNFKEQ. This CDR3 comprises 15 residues. V was cut by 0 bases and J by 5 bases, with 13 bases left in between. This CDR3 is CASSQEYRVVETQYF. The DNA of the CDR3 is TGTGCCAGCAGCCAAGAGTACAGGGTGGTGGAGACCCAGTACTTC.

In this sample, this clonotype turned up many times. The V and J genes are TRBV28 and TRBJ2-7, with 9 bases matching TRBD1. Per the germline V gene, CDR1 is MDHEN and CDR2 is SYDVKM. The CDR3 contains 15 residues. The V gene end was trimmed by 4 bases and the J gene end by 3 bases; junction bases not matched to a gene: 7. Written as DNA, the CDR3 is TGTGCCAGCAGTTCCCGGGACAGGGTCCGCTACGAGCAGTACTTC. It translates to CASSSRDRVRYEQYF.

This clonotype showed up just a few times. The chain recombines TRBV5-1 with TRBJ2-3; TRBD1 matches 9 bases. This CDR3 spans 15 amino acids. J was trimmed by 3 bases and V by 3 bases; bases with no gene match: 5. Germline V gene sequence: CDR1 SGHRS, CDR2 YFSETQ. The CDR3: CASSSRQGGTDTQYF. The CDR3 nucleotides are TGCGCCAGCAGCTCACGACAGGGGGGAACAGATACGCAGTATTTT.

This clonotype was counted a few times. V and J are TRBV4-1 and TRBJ2-5, with D unclear. Trimming cost V 0 bases and J 4 bases, with 21 bases left between them. This CDR3 contains 18 residues. The germline V gene has CDR1 MGHRA and CDR2 YSYEKL. The CDR3 sequence: CASSQDGDRGRSRETQYF. CDR3 in DNA: TGCGCCAGCAGCCAAGATGGGGATAGAGGTCGGAGTAGAGAGACCCAGTACTTC.

V gene TRBV29-1 combines with J gene TRBJ2-5; 10 bases are shared with TRBD1. This CDR3 comprises 12 residues. Germline V lookup: CDR1 SQVTM, CDR2 ANQGSEA. V trimming: 6 bases; J trimming: 4 bases; junction bases outside the gene matches: 2. The CDR3 DNA reads TGCAGCGTCGGGACAGGGGTAGAGACCCAGTACTTC. Protein product: CSVGTGVETQYF.

V and J are TRBV7-8 and TRBJ2-1, with 7 bases matching TRBD1. Trimming at V came to 7 bases and at J to 5 bases, leaving 8 bases not matched to a gene. Germline V gene lookup returns CDR1 SGHVS and CDR2 FQNEAQ. This CDR3 has 14 amino acids. The CDR3 DNA follows: TGTGCCAGCAACCAACGAGGGGGCAACAATGAGCAGTTCTTC. Translated: CASNQRGGNNEQFF.

The chain combines TRBV7-9 with TRBJ1-2; 9 nucleotides agree with TRBD1. V dropped 4 bases and J dropped 5; count of bases not matched to a gene: 5. Per germline, CDR1 SEHNR and CDR2 FQNEAQ (reference sequence). The CDR3 totals 14 residues. CDR3 nucleotide sequence: TGTGCCAGCAGCTCACAGGGGGCGCGGTATGGCTACACCTTC. It yields the protein CASSSQGARYGYTF.

The DNA for the CDR3 is TGTGCCAGCAGTTTAAGTAGCGAGGAGCTGTTTTTT. This translates into CASSLSSEELFF. The chain couples TRBV12-3 or TRBV12-4 to TRBJ2-2; D is possibly TRBD2 (5 bases). The CDR3 is 12 amino acids. V lost 2 bases, J lost 10 bases, and 8 bases lay in between.

This clonotype appeared a few times. V gene TRBV4-1 combines with J gene TRBJ2-7; 9 bases agree with TRBD1. V lost 0 bases and J lost 2; bases outside the gene matches: 5. The CDR3 has 16 residues. Per germline, CDR1 MGHRA and CDR2 YSYEKL. The CDR3 is CASSQEGTGLTYEQYF. The CDR3 region has the DNA TGCGCCAGCAGCCAAGAAGGGACAGGGTTAACCTACGAGCAGTACTTC.

The V call is TRBV9, the J call TRBJ2-4, with D possibly being TRBD1 (5 bases). This CDR3 is 13 amino acids long. Deletions cut 0 bases from V and 7 bases from J, with 8 bases between. Germline V lookup: CDR1 SGDLS, CDR2 YYNGEE. The CDR3 DNA follows: TGTGCCAGCAGCGTAGGTGGGGCGAACATTCAGTACTTC. It encodes CASSVGGANIQYF.

About this clonotype itself: A single base separates this from a much larger clone, so it may be a read error. This sequence joins TRBV29-1 and TRBJ2-1, with D perhaps matching TRBD2 (6 bases). This CDR3 comprises 16 residues. The V gene's germline CDR1 is SQVTM and CDR2 ANQGSEA. V lost 3 bases to trimming and J lost 12 bases, with 27 bases between them. CDR3 in amino acids: CSVEPHASARRSGQFF. Here the CDR3 DNA reads TGCAGCGTTGAGCCCCATGCTAGCGCCCGTCGGAGTGGGCAGTTCTTC.

V usage is TRBV5-1 and J usage is TRBJ2-5, with D possibly matching TRBD2 (5 bases). Deletions cut 0 bases from V and 0 bases from J, with 12 bases between. Germline lookup yields CDR1 SGHRS and CDR2 YFSETQ. The CDR3 consists of 16 residues. The CDR3 coding sequence is TGCGCCAGCAGCTTGGGGAGGAACTTGTACCAAGAGACCCAGTACTTC. It is translated as CASSLGRNLYQETQYF.

This chain joins TRBV5-1 and TRBJ1-1; no firm D call. Trimming shortened V by 3 bases and J by 1 base, and 10 bases separated the two germline ends. The CDR3 is 14 amino acids. In germline, CDR1 is SGHRS, CDR2 YFSETQ. CDR3 protein: CASSSSSGNTEAFF. CDR3 bases: TGCGCCAGCAGCTCCTCCTCAGGGAACACTGAAGCTTTCTTT.